This T cell receptor beta chain was sequenced in a study of blood T cell repertoires in COVID-19. Trimming took 4 bases from V and 9 from J; bases not matched to a gene: 14. CDR1 is MNHEY, CDR2 SMNVEV, per germline (reference sequence). This CDR3 is 16 amino acids long. In the original workflow: Using reference gene primer amplification, nucleated cell counts were estimated. Generated by immunoSEQ multiplex PCR, the TCRdb table keeps only in-frame clones and is missing some. V and J calls and clone size come straight from that table; D and trimming were deduced from the DNA. The sample carries approximately 280,000 clones, approximately 89% recorded once.

The TCR comes from a woman between 18 and 30 years old who had recovered from COVID-19. The sequenced sample consisted of PBMCs or T cells enriched from blood (not recorded which). J is TRBJ2-7 and V is TRBV27, with 11 nucleotides matching TRBD1. CDR3 sequence: CASSSYLGQGVDGQYF. CDR3 bases: TGTGCCAGCAGTTCCTACCTGGGACAGGGGGTAGACGGGCAGTACTTC.